The clone carrying this TCR beta chain occurred once. Its antigen is unknown. The CDR3 covers 11 residues. The germline V and J ends were trimmed by 3 bases and 5 bases, with 7 bases remaining between them. The V gene's germline CDR1 is DFQATT and CDR2 SNEGSKA (reference sequence). This sample stems from a study of cytomegalovirus exposure and HLA in healthy donors. Whole-study results and caveats: In vitro data verified a few CMV-associated chains as specific for CMV antigens. CMV serostatus alone was available as immune exposure information.

The PCR made use of 60 Vbeta and 13 Jbeta primers. The protocol was immunoSEQ multiplex PCR, while the TCRdb copy is restricted to in-frame clones and leaves out a portion. The sample lists roughly 130,000 clones, roughly four fifths occurring once. Material for sequencing was PBMCs. The clonotype was recovered from a male donor in good health and CMV-seropositive. The chain combines TRBV20-1 with TRBJ1-2; D is unresolved. In nucleotides, the CDR3 is TGCAGTGCTAGTGGCAAATATGGCTACACCTTC. This sequence encodes CSASGKYGYTF.